The entry below describes one TCR beta chain. The CDR3 totals 16 residues. After removal of 0 bases from V and 8 bases from J, the junction contained 7 bases not matched to a gene. The V gene's germline CDR1 is LGHNT and CDR2 FRNRAP. These data belong to a study of T cells after yellow fever vaccination. Study-wide results and limits: The booster response re-showed most primary clones: approximately 95% CD4, 88% CD8. Of the clonotypes, a small share occurred in both CD4 and CD8 compartments. The secondary response was weaker but peaked faster, day 5 versus 15.

TCRdb re-derived calls from the 5' RACE reads in MiXCR, one entry per CDR3 protein. The sample shows around 88,000 distinct CDR3 sequences, about an eighth of them seen only once. The sequence was obtained from a man aged 18 to 29 who received the YFV17D yellow fever vaccine. The sample in question was CD8+ T cells not binding an NS4B(214-222) dextramer, sorted from PBMCs, obtained approximately 22 days after the first yellow fever vaccination. V is TRBV12-5 and J is TRBJ2-1, with 10 bases identical to TRBD2. CDR3 protein: CASGLVLGLATDEQFF. The CDR3 DNA reads as TGTGCTAGTGGTTTGGTACTGGGACTAGCGACAGATGAGCAGTTCTTC.